These T cell receptor beta chains were read from a single sample in a study of cytomegalovirus exposure and HLA in healthy donors. Data came from immunoSEQ multiplex PCR; TCRdb stores just in-frame clones and leaves some out. Its clone listing holds about 120,000 clones. Sequences were obtained from PBMCs. All receptors come from a woman between 40 and 50 years old in good health and CMV-seropositive. Both conserved end residues are part of each CDR3. The order of the fields is D gene, V gene, CDR3 length, J gene, CDR3 DNA, CDR3 protein. The D gene is left open where the match is weak.

D: -; V: TRBV9; length: 14; J: TRBJ2-7; DNA: TGTGCCAGCAGCGGCGAGCGGGTCCCCTACGAGCAGTACTTC; CDR3: CASSGERVPYEQYF
D: -; V: TRBV14; length: 13; J: TRBJ2-2; DNA: TGTGCCAGCAGCTCCTTTGACACCGGGGAGCTGTTTTTT; CDR3: CASSSFDTGELFF
D: -; V: TRBV27; length: 13; J: TRBJ1-2; DNA: TGTGCCAGCAGTCCGACAGGACTTCGTGGCTACACCTTC; CDR3: CASSPTGLRGYTF
D: -; V: TRBV18; length: 13; J: TRBJ1-5; DNA: TGTGCCAGCTCTGTGGACAGTGACTCGCCCCAGCATTTT; CDR3: CASSVDSDSPQHF
D: -; V: TRBV29-1; length: 12; J: TRBJ1-5; DNA: TGCAGCGTTGAAGATTTATCGGGGTCCCGGCATTTT; CDR3: CSVEDLSGSRHF
D: TRBD1; V: TRBV10-3; length: 17; J: TRBJ1-2; DNA: TGTGCCATCAGTGCCGACAGGGGTCTCAACTCTAACTATGGCTACACCTTC; CDR3: CAISADRGLNSNYGYTF
D: -; V: TRBV12-5; length: 13; J: TRBJ2-7; DNA: TGTGCTAGTGGTTTGGAGGGAGTCTACGAGCAGTACTTC; CDR3: CASGLEGVYEQYF
D: -; V: TRBV19; length: 14; J: TRBJ1-2; DNA: TGTGCCAGTAATCCGTCGAGGATTAACTATGGCTACACCTTC; CDR3: CASNPSRINYGYTF
D: -; V: TRBV30; length: 11; J: TRBJ1-2; DNA: TGTGCCACCGACAGAACTTATGGCTACACCTTC; CDR3: CATDRTYGYTF
D: -; V: TRBV11-3; length: 13; J: TRBJ2-3; DNA: TGTGCCAGCAGCTTTGGTCCAGGGGCCACGCAGTATTTT; CDR3: CASSFGPGATQYF
D: TRBD1; V: TRBV28; length: 16; J: TRBJ2-7; DNA: TGTGCCAGCACCCCACCAGGGGGCGCGTTACTCTACGAGCAGTACTTC; CDR3: CASTPPGGALLYEQYF
D: TRBD2; V: TRBV5-4; length: 15; J: TRBJ2-7; DNA: TGTGCCAGCAGATCCGAGCGGGAGGGGTCCTACGAGCAGTACTTC; CDR3: CASRSEREGSYEQYF
D: -; V: TRBV5-4; length: 12; J: TRBJ2-3; DNA: TGTGCCAGCGGACAGAGCACAGATACGCAGTATTTT; CDR3: CASGQSTDTQYF
D: -; V: TRBV29-1; length: 13; J: TRBJ2-7; DNA: TGCAGCGTTGAAGGCGTGGCAGGGGACGAGCAGTACTTC; CDR3: CSVEGVAGDEQYF
D: TRBD2; V: TRBV11-2; length: 13; J: TRBJ2-7; DNA: TGTGCCAGCAGCCTTGGGACTAACTACGAGCAGTACTTC; CDR3: CASSLGTNYEQYF
D: TRBD1; V: TRBV7-9; length: 14; J: TRBJ1-2; DNA: TGTGCCAGCAGTTCTGACAGGGGCGCCTATGGCTACACCTTC; CDR3: CASSSDRGAYGYTF
D: -; V: TRBV7-8; length: 15; J: TRBJ1-4; DNA: TGTGCCAGCAGCTCTCGAGGAGTCGCCGGCGAAAAACTGTTTTTT; CDR3: CASSSRGVAGEKLFF
D: TRBD2; V: TRBV7-3; length: 17; J: TRBJ2-1; DNA: TGTGCCAGCAGCTTAGGACCCTCTAGCGGGAGGAACAATGAGCAGTTCTTC; CDR3: CASSLGPSSGRNNEQFF
D: TRBD1; V: TRBV28; length: 15; J: TRBJ2-7; DNA: TGTGCCAGCAGCGCCCGGGACAGGGGTCTCTCGAGGTGGGACTTC; CDR3: CASSARDRGLSRWDF
D: TRBD1; V: TRBV4-1; length: 15; J: TRBJ1-5; DNA: TGCGCCAGCAGCCAAAACAGGGGTGACAATCAGCCCCAGCATTTT; CDR3: CASSQNRGDNQPQHF
D: -; V: TRBV20-1; length: 11; J: TRBJ1-5; DNA: TGCAGTGCTAGACAGGGCCAGCCCCAGCATTTT; CDR3: CSARQGQPQHF
D: -; V: TRBV28; length: 12; J: TRBJ1-1; DNA: TGTGCCAGCAAACAGATCAACACTGAAGCTTTCTTT; CDR3: CASKQINTEAFF
D: -; V: TRBV15; length: 15; J: TRBJ1-5; DNA: TGTGCCACCAGCAGAGAGAGCGGGAACAATCAGCCCCAGCATTTT; CDR3: CATSRESGNNQPQHF
D: TRBD2; V: TRBV11-3; length: 14; J: TRBJ2-5; DNA: TGTGCCAGCAGCCCCGGGGGGAACCAAGAGACCCAGTACTTC; CDR3: CASSPGGNQETQYF
D: -; V: TRBV14; length: 14; J: TRBJ2-2; DNA: TGTGCCAGCAGCCAGGCCCCAAGGAGCGGGGAGCTGTTTTTT; CDR3: CASSQAPRSGELFF
D: -; V: TRBV4-3; length: 15; J: TRBJ2-5; DNA: TGCGCCAGCAGCCAGAACCTTCTAGCTCGGGAGACCCAGTACTTC; CDR3: CASSQNLLARETQYF
D: TRBD1; V: TRBV6-1; length: 15; J: TRBJ2-7; DNA: TGTGCCAGCAGTACCGGGACAGGGAGCTCCTACGAGCAGTACTTC; CDR3: CASSTGTGSSYEQYF
D: -; V: TRBV2; length: 16; J: TRBJ1-5; DNA: TGTGCCAGCACCGAGGGGGATTTACCCGGCAATCAGCCCCAGCATTTT; CDR3: CASTEGDLPGNQPQHF
D: -; V: TRBV28; length: 12; J: TRBJ1-2; DNA: TGTGCCAGCTACCAGTTGGTCTATGGCTACACCTTC; CDR3: CASYQLVYGYTF
D: TRBD2; V: TRBV19; length: 18; J: TRBJ2-2; DNA: TGTGCCAGTAGTAGTCCGGGACTAGCGGGGTTAAACACCGGGGAGCTGTTTTTT; CDR3: CASSSPGLAGLNTGELFF
D: TRBD1; V: TRBV6-4; length: 15; J: TRBJ2-7; DNA: TGTGCCAGCAGTTTAACGGGACAGGGAGTCCACGAGCAGTACTTC; CDR3: CASSLTGQGVHEQYF
D: TRBD2; V: TRBV9; length: 15; J: TRBJ2-2; DNA: TGTGCCAGCAGCCCAGCGGGCGGGGGCACCGGGGAGCTGTTTTTT; CDR3: CASSPAGGGTGELFF
D: TRBD2; V: TRBV5-1; length: 15; J: TRBJ2-7; DNA: TGCGCCAGCAGCTTCACCCCCTCTAGCGGCTACGAGCAGTACTTC; CDR3: CASSFTPSSGYEQYF
D: TRBD2; V: TRBV6-5; length: 16; J: TRBJ2-2; DNA: TGTGCCAGCAGTTACTCCGCTAGCGGGACGGTCGGGGAGCTGTTTTTT; CDR3: CASSYSASGTVGELFF
D: TRBD2; V: TRBV5-8; length: 16; J: TRBJ2-3; DNA: TGTGCCAGCAGCTCCTTCCGGGACTATAGCACAGATACGCAGTATTTT; CDR3: CASSSFRDYSTDTQYF
D: -; V: TRBV6-6; length: 14; J: TRBJ1-2; DNA: TGTGCCAGCAGTACCCCAAACACTAACTATGGCTACACCTTC; CDR3: CASSTPNTNYGYTF
D: -; V: TRBV12-2; length: 15; J: TRBJ2-2; DNA: TGTGCAAGTCGCTTATGCGGGAGAGACACCGGGGAGCTGTTTTTT; CDR3: CASRLCGRDTGELFF
D: TRBD1; V: TRBV29-1; length: 12; J: TRBJ1-4; DNA: TGCAACCGACAGGGGACAGGCGAAAAACTGTTTTTT; CDR3: CNRQGTGEKLFF
D: TRBD1; V: TRBV30; length: 13; J: TRBJ2-7; DNA: TGTGCCTGGGGTACAGGGGTGAGGTACGAGCAATACTTC; CDR3: CAWGTGVRYEQYF
D: -; V: TRBV10-1; length: 12; J: TRBJ2-7; DNA: TGCGCCAGCTCGCGGTTCTCCTACGAGCAGTACTTC; CDR3: CASSRFSYEQYF
D: -; V: TRBV11-3; length: 15; J: TRBJ1-1; DNA: TGTGCCAGCAGCCAGTACGGGGGGGGTAAGGCTGAAGCTTTCTTT; CDR3: CASSQYGGGKAEAFF
D: -; V: TRBV27; length: 15; J: TRBJ2-7; DNA: TGTGCCAGCAGTCCCCCAGGGGGGAGCTCCTACGAGCAGTACTTC; CDR3: CASSPPGGSSYEQYF
D: -; V: TRBV20-1; length: 11; J: TRBJ2-7; DNA: TGCAGTGCTAGACGGCTGGACAGTCGGTACTTC; CDR3: CSARRLDSRYF
D: -; V: TRBV28; length: 14; J: TRBJ1-1; DNA: TGTGCCAGCAGTTCCCAACCGAAGACAAGCCCAACTTTCTTT; CDR3: CASSSQPKTSPTFF
D: -; V: TRBV30; length: 11; J: TRBJ1-2; DNA: TGTGCCTGGAGTGCCGAGGGCAAGGCCACCTTC; CDR3: CAWSAEGKATF
D: TRBD2; V: TRBV6-1; length: 14; J: TRBJ2-1; DNA: TGTGCCAGCAGTGCTCTAGCGGGAGTTTATGAGCAGTTCTTC; CDR3: CASSALAGVYEQFF
D: -; V: TRBV7-9; length: 15; J: TRBJ2-6; DNA: TGTGCCAGCAGCTTTGGGGAGTTGGGGGCCAACGTCCTGACTTTC; CDR3: CASSFGELGANVLTF
D: -; V: TRBV7-9; length: 11; J: TRBJ2-3; DNA: TGTGCCAGCAGCTATGGGAGTACGCAGTATTTT; CDR3: CASSYGSTQYF
D: -; V: TRBV2; length: 14; J: TRBJ2-3; DNA: TGTGCCAGCACCGAGAACGGGAGAGGTGATACGCAGTATTTT; CDR3: CASTENGRGDTQYF
D: -; V: TRBV19; length: 17; J: TRBJ2-2; DNA: TGTGCCAGTAGTGCCCGTTCTTTGACAGCGAACACCGGGGAGCTGTTTTTT; CDR3: CASSARSLTANTGELFF
D: -; V: TRBV4-1; length: 14; J: TRBJ1-1; DNA: TGCGCCAGCAGCCCGGGGGGGAGAGTGGCTGAAGCTTTCTTT; CDR3: CASSPGGRVAEAFF
D: -; V: TRBV21-1; length: 20; J: TRBJ1-1; DNA: TGTGCCAGCAGCAAGGTCCTTAAAGAAGAACAGGGGGCCATGAACACTGAAGCTTTCTTT; CDR3: CASSKVLKEEQGAMNTEAFF
D: TRBD1; V: TRBV5-6; length: 16; J: TRBJ2-3; DNA: TGTGCCAGCAGCACCTTCGACAGGGAAGGTAAAGATACGCAGTATTTT; CDR3: CASSTFDREGKDTQYF
D: TRBD2; V: TRBV11-3; length: 17; J: TRBJ2-7; DNA: TGTGCCAGCAGCTTAGACGCCGGGACTAGCGGGGCCTACGAGCAGTACTTC; CDR3: CASSLDAGTSGAYEQYF
D: -; V: TRBV9; length: 16; J: TRBJ2-3; DNA: TGTGCCAGCAGCGCCCGAACGGCAGGGATCACAGATACGCAGTATTTT; CDR3: CASSARTAGITDTQYF
D: -; V: TRBV5-1; length: 15; J: TRBJ2-7; DNA: TGCGCCAGCAGCTCGTCAGAGGGTCCCTATTACGAGCAGTACTTC; CDR3: CASSSSEGPYYEQYF
D: -; V: TRBV5-1; length: 14; J: TRBJ1-2; DNA: TGCGCCAGCAGCCACACTCGGGGGGACTATGGCTACACCTTC; CDR3: CASSHTRGDYGYTF
D: -; V: TRBV27; length: 11; J: TRBJ2-7; DNA: TGTGCCAGCAGTGTGGGCGACGAGCAGTACTTC; CDR3: CASSVGDEQYF
D: -; V: TRBV9; length: 17; J: TRBJ2-2; DNA: TGTGCCAGCAGCCCGAGAGGAGGTGTCGGGGGCACCGGGGAGCTGTTTTTT; CDR3: CASSPRGGVGGTGELFF
D: -; V: TRBV7-7; length: 16; J: TRBJ2-2; DNA: TGTGCCGGCAGCCCCCGGGACTTAAGAAACACCGGGGAGCTGTTTTTT; CDR3: CAGSPRDLRNTGELFF